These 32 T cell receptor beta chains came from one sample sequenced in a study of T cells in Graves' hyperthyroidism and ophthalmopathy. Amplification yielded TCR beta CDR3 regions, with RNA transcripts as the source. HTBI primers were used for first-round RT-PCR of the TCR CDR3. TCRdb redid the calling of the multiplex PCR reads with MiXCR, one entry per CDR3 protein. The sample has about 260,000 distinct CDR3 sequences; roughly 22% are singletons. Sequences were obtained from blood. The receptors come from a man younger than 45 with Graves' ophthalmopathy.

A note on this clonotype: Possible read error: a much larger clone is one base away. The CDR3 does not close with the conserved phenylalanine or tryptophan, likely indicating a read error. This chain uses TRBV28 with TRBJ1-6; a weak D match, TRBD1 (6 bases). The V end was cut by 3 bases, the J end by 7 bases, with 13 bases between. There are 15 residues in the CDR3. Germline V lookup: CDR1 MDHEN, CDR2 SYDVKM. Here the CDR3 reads CASSFGGAGNSPLHS. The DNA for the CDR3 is TGTGCCAGCAGTTTCGGGGGGGCTGGGAATTCACCCCTCCACTCT.

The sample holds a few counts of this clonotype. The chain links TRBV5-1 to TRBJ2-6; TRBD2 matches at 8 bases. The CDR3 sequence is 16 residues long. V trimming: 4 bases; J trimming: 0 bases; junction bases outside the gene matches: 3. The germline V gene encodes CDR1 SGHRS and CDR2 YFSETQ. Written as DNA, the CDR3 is TGCGCCAGCAGCGACAGCGGGAGCTCTGGGGCCAACGTCCTGACTTTC. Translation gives CASSDSGSSGANVLTF.

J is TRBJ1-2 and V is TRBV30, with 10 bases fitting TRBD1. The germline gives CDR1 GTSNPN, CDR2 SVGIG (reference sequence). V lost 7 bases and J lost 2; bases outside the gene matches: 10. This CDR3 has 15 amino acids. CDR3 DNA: TGTGCCTCGACCGGGACAGGGGCCTGGAACTATGGCTACACCTTC. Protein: CASTGTGAWNYGYTF.

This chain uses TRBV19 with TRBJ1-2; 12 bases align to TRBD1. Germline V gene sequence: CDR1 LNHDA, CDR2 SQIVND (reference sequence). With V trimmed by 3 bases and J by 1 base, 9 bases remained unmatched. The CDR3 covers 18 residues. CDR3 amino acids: CASSINPGTGGNNYGYTF. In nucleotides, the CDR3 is TGTGCCAGTAGTATCAACCCCGGGACAGGGGGCAATAACTATGGCTACACCTTC.

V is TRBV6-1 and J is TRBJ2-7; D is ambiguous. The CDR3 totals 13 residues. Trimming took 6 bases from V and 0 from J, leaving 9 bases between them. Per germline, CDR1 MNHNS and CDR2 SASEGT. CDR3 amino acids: CASRPTTSYEQYF. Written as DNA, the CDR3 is TGTGCCAGCAGACCAACAACCTCCTACGAGCAGTACTTC.

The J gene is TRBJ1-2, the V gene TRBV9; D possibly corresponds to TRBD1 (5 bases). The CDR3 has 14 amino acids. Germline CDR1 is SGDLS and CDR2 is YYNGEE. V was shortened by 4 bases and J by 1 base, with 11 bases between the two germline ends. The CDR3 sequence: CASSPWDGNYGYTF. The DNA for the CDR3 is TGTGCCAGCAGCCCCTGGGACGGTAACTATGGCTACACCTTC.

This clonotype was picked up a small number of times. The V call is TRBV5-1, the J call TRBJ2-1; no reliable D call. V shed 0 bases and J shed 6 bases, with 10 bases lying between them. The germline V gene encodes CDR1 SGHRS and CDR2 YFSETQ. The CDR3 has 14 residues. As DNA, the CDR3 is TGCGCCAGCAGCTTGGCCCTGCAGCCCAATGAGCAGTTCTTC. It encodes CASSLALQPNEQFF. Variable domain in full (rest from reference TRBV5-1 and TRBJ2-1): KAGVTQTPRYLIKTRGQQVTLSCSPISGHRSVSWYQQTPGQGLQFLFEYFSETQRNKGNFPGRFSGRQFSNSRSEMNVSTLELGDSALYLCASSLALQPNEQFFGPGTRLTVL.

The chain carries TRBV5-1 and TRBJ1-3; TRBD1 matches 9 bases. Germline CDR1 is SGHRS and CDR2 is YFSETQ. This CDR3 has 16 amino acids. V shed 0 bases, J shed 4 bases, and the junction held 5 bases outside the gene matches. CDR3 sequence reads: CASSLAGTGRGNTIYF. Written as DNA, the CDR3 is TGCGCCAGCAGCTTGGCCGGGACAGGGAGAGGAAACACCATATATTTT.

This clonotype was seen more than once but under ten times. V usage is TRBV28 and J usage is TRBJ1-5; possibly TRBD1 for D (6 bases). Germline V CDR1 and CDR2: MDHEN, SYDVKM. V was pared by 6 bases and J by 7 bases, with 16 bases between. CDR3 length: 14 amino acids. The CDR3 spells CASSLRGPGQPQHF. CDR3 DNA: TGTGCCAGCAGCCTCCGGGGGCCGGGGCAGCCCCAGCATTTT.

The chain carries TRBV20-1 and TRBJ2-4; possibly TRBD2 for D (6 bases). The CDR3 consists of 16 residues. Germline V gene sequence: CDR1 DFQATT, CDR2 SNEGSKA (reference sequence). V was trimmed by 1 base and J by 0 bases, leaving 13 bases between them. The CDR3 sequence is CSARALAQLAKNIQYF. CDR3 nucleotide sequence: TGCAGTGCTAGAGCCCTAGCGCAACTAGCCAAAAACATTCAGTACTTC.

CDR3: CASSLGVTSTDTQYF. The CDR3, as DNA: TGTGCCAGCAGCTTAGGGGTAACTAGCACAGATACGCAGTATTTT. The chain carries TRBV11-2 and TRBJ2-3, with D unclear. V was cut by 1 base and J by 0 bases, with 8 bases left in between. The CDR3 has 15 residues. The germline V gene has CDR1 SGHAT and CDR2 FQNNGV.

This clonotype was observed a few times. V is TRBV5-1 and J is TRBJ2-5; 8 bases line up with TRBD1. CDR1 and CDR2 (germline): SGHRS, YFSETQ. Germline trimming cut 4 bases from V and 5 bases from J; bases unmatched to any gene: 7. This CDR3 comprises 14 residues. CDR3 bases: TGCGCCAGCAGCAGGCAGGGGGCCCGGGAGACCCAGTACTTC. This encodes CASSRQGARETQYF.

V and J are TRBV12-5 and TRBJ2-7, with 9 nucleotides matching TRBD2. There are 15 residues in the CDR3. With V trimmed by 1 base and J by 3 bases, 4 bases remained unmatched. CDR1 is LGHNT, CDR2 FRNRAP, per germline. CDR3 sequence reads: CASGLGVAGVYEQYF. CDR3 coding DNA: TGTGCTAGTGGTTTGGGGGTAGCGGGAGTCTACGAGCAGTACTTC.

The CDR3 nucleotides read TGTGCCACCAGTGATGCTGAAGCGGTTGAGGGGTTCGGGGTAAATACGCAGTATTTT. Its protein is CATSDAEAVEGFGVNTQYF. The genes are TRBV24-1 and TRBJ2-3, with D perhaps being TRBD1 or TRBD2 (5 bases each). This CDR3 comprises 19 residues. Germline V CDR1 and CDR2: KGHDR, SFDVKD. V gave up 3 bases and J gave up 7 bases, with 28 bases separating them.

The CDR3 sequence: CSVLPTSGPQGEQFF. The CDR3, as DNA: TGCAGTGTTCTTCCGACTAGCGGACCCCAAGGTGAGCAGTTCTTC. The rearrangement links TRBV20-1 to TRBJ2-1; the match to TRBD2 covers 9 bases. The CDR3 extends over 15 amino acids. Germline CDR1 and CDR2: DFQATT and SNEGSKA (reference sequence). V gave up 7 bases and J gave up 9 bases; unmatched junction bases: 16.

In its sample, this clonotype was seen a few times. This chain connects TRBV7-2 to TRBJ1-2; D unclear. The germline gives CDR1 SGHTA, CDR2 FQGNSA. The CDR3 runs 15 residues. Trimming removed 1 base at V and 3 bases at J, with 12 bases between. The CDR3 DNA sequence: TGTGCCAGCAGCTTAGTTGTCGATCAGTACTATGGCTACACCTTC. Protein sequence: CASSLVVDQYYGYTF.

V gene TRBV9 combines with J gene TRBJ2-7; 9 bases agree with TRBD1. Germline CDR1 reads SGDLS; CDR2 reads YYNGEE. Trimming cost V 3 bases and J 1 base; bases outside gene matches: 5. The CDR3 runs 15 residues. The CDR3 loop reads CASSARDRESYEQYF. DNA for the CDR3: TGTGCCAGCAGCGCCCGGGACAGGGAATCCTACGAGCAGTACTTC.

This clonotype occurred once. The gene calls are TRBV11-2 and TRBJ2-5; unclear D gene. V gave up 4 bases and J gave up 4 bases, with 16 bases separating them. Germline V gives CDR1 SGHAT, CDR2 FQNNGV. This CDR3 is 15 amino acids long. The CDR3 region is CASSSPGVVRETQYF. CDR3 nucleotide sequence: TGTGCCAGCAGCTCCCCAGGAGTTGTACGAGAGACCCAGTACTTC.

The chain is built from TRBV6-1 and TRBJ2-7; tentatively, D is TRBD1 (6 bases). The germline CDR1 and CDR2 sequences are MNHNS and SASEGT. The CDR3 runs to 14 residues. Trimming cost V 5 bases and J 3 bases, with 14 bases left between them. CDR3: CASSYARGYYEQYF. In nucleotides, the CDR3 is TGTGCCAGCAGTTACGCCAGGGGCTACTACGAGCAGTACTTC.

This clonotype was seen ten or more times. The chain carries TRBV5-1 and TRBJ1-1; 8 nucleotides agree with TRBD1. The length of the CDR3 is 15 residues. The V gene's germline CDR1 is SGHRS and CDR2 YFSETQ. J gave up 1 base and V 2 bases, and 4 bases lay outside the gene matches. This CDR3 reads CASSFAGTGNTEAFF. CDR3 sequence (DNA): TGCGCCAGCAGCTTCGCCGGGACAGGGAACACTGAAGCTTTCTTT.

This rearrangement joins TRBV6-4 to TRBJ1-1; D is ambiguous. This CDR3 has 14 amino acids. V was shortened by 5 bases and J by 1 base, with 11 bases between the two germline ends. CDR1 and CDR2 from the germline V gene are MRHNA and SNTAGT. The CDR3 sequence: CASSLDGENTEAFF. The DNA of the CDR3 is TGTGCCAGCAGTCTTGACGGGGAGAACACTGAAGCTTTCTTT.

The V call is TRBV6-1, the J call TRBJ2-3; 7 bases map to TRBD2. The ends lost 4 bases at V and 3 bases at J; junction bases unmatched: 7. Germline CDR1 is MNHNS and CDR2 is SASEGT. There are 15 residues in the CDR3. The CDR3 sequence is CASSGLAALTDTQYF. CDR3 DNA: TGTGCCAGCAGTGGACTAGCCGCACTGACAGATACGCAGTATTTT.

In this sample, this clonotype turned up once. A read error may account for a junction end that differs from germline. The CDR3 region has the DNA TGTGCCAGCGCGGCGGGGACATCTTACAATGGGCAGTTCTTC. Translating gives CASAAGTSYNGQFF. The rearrangement uses TRBV12-3 or TRBV12-4 and TRBJ2-1; TRBD1 or TRBD2 may be the D gene (6 bases each). This CDR3 is built from 14 residues.

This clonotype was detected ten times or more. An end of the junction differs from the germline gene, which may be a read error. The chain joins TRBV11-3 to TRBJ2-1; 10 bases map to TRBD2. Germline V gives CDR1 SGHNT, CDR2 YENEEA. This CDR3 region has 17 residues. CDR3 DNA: TGTGCCAGCAGCCTAGAGGGGCTAGCGGGGGCCTCGAATGAGCAGTTCTTC. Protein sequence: CASSLEGLAGASNEQFF.

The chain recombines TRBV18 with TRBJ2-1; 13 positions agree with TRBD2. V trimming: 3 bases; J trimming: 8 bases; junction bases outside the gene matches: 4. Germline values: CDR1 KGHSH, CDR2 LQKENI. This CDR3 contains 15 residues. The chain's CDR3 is CASSPGLAGEYEQFF. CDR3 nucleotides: TGTGCCAGCTCACCCGGACTAGCGGGAGAGTATGAGCAGTTCTTC.

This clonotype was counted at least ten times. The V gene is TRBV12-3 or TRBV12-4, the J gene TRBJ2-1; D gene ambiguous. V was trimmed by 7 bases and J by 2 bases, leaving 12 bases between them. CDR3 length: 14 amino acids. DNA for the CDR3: TGTGCCAGCAAGCAGGATGCCCCCTACAATGAGCAGTTCTTC. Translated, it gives CASKQDAPYNEQFF.

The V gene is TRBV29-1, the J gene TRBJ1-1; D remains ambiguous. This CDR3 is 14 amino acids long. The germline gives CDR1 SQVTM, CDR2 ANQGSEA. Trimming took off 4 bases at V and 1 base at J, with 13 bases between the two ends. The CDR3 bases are TGCAGCGTTGGTATTGGATGGACGAACACTGAAGCTTTCTTT. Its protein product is CSVGIGWTNTEAFF. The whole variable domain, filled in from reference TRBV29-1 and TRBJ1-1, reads SAVISQKPSRDICQRGTSLTIQCQVDSQVTMMFWYRQQPGQSLTLIATANQGSEATYESGFVIDKFPISRPNLTFSTLTVSNMSPEDSSIYLCSVGIGWTNTEAFFGQGTRLTVV.

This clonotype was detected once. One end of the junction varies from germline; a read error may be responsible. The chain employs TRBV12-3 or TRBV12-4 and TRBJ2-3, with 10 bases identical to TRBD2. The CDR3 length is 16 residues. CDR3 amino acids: CAGSLSLAGVRDTQYF. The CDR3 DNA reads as TGTGCCGGCAGTTTATCCCTAGCGGGAGTACGGGATACGCAGTATTTT.

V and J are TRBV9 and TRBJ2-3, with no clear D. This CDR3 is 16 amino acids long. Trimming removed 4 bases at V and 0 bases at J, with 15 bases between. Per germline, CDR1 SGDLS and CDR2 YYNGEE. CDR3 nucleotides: TGTGCCAGCAGCAACCACTGGATCACTAGCACAGATACGCAGTATTTT. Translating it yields CASSNHWITSTDTQYF.

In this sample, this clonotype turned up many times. CDR3 DNA: TGTGCCAGCTCACAGGACAAGAACACTGAAGCTTTCTTT. This sequence encodes CASSQDKNTEAFF. This rearrangement joins TRBV18 to TRBJ1-1; maybe TRBD1 (5 bases). The germline V gene encodes CDR1 KGHSH and CDR2 LQKENI. V lost 4 bases and J lost 1, with 7 bases in between. The CDR3 has 13 amino acids. The entire variable domain, with the rest obtained from reference TRBV18 and TRBJ1-1, is as follows: NAGVMQNPRHLVRRRGQEARLRCSPMKGHSHVYWYRQLPEEGLKFMVYLQKENIIDESGMPKERFSAEFPKEGPSILRIQQVVRGDSAAYFCASSQDKNTEAFFGQGTRLTVV.

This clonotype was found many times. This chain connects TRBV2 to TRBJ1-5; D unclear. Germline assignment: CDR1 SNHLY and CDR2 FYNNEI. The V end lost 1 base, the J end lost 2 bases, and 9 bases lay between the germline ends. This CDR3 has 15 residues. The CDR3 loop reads CASSEGESGNQPQHF. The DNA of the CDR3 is TGTGCCAGCAGTGAAGGTGAAAGTGGCAATCAGCCCCAGCATTTT. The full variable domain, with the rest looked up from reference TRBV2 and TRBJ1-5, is EPEVTQTPSHQVTQMGQEVILRCVPISNHLYFYWYRQILGQKVEFLVSFYNNEISEKSEIFDDQFSVERPDGSNFTLKIRSTKLEDSAMYFCASSEGESGNQPQHFGDGTRLSIL.

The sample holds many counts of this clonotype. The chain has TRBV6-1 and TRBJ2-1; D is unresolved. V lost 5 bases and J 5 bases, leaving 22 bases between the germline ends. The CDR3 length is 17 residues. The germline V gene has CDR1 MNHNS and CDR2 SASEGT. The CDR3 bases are TGTGCCAGCAGTTTACGTCCGGCCTCCCTTGGAGACAATGAGCAGTTCTTC. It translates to CASSLRPASLGDNEQFF.